These 12 T cell receptor beta chains were sequenced from one sample in a study of vaccination effects on CD4 cells after COVID-19. Antigens for these TCRs are unknown. Here immunoSEQ multiplex PCR was the method, and the copy in TCRdb shows in-frame clones only, minus some. The table includes about 14,000 clones, 72% detected once. Pools of viral peptides were used by the ViraFEST assay to expand antigen-specific CD4+ T cells ahead of sequencing. Upon completion of about ten days in culture, CD4+ T cells were isolated. Either the mRNA-1273 or the BNT162b2 vaccine was given to participants as two doses. Here the sequenced sample was CD4+ T cells from PBMCs cultured with SARS-CoV-2 spike peptides, taken after COVID-19 vaccination. The origin of the receptors is a human donor who received a COVID-19 vaccine.

This clone was seen only a few times. In nucleotides, the CDR3 is TGTGCCAGCAGTTATAGGGGGCGCGAGACAGATACGCAGTATTTT. This sequence encodes CASSYRGRETDTQYF. The chain couples TRBV27 to TRBJ2-3, with 7 bases identical to TRBD1. This CDR3 contains 15 residues. The junction had 7 bases not matched to a gene; V was cut back by 4 bases and J by 3 bases. CDR1 MNHEY and CDR2 SMNVEV come from the germline V gene (reference sequence).

V usage is TRBV9 and J usage is TRBJ1-1, with D possibly matching TRBD1 (5 bases). V lost 0 bases, J lost 4 bases, and 13 bases lay in between. From germline, CDR1 is SGDLS and CDR2 YYNGEE. The CDR3 totals 15 residues. The DNA of the CDR3 is TGTGCCAGCAGCGTAGAAGGAGGGGTGGGCACTGAAGCTTTCTTT. Translation gives CASSVEGGVGTEAFF.

This chain connects TRBV6-5 to TRBJ1-2, with 7 bases fitting TRBD1. With 2 bases clipped from V and 2 bases from J, the junction kept 8 bases outside the gene matches. The CDR3 loop spans 16 amino acids. Germline lookup yields CDR1 MNHEY and CDR2 SVGAGI. The CDR3 region is CASSYIGQAYNYGYTF. The CDR3 nucleotides read TGTGCCAGCAGTTACATTGGACAGGCTTACAACTATGGCTACACCTTC.

This clone showed up just a few times. The chain carries TRBV4-3 and TRBJ2-2, with D uncertain. V was clipped by 0 bases and J by 7 bases, with 12 bases between them. Germline CDR1 is LGHNA and CDR2 is YSLEER. The CDR3 sequence is 15 residues long. CDR3 in DNA: TGCGCCAGCAGCCAAGATCTAGGCCTTTTCGGGGAGCTGTTTTTT. Amino acids: CASSQDLGLFGELFF.

V is TRBV5-1 and J is TRBJ1-1; the D gene is possibly TRBD1 (6 bases). Per germline, CDR1 SGHRS and CDR2 YFSETQ. This CDR3 contains 13 residues. The V and J ends lost 4 bases and 7 bases respectively, with 14 bases between them. Here the CDR3 reads CASSPEEGGEAFF. CDR3 nucleotide sequence: TGCGCCAGCAGCCCGGAAGAGGGGGGTGAAGCTTTCTTT.

The J gene is TRBJ1-2, the V gene TRBV27; TRBD1 matches 8 bases. Trimming took 5 bases from V and 8 from J; bases not matched to a gene: 13. The CDR3 has 15 residues. The germline V gene encodes CDR1 MNHEY and CDR2 SMNVEV (reference sequence). The CDR3 protein is CASSGGQGRRMGYTF. CDR3 nucleotides: TGTGCCAGCAGTGGAGGACAGGGTAGGAGAATGGGCTACACCTTC.

The chain has TRBV5-1 and TRBJ1-4; no firm D call. This CDR3 contains 15 residues. The germline CDR1 and CDR2 sequences are SGHRS and YFSETQ. Trimming removed 0 bases from V and 0 bases from J, with 6 bases in between. CDR3 DNA sequence: TGCGCCAGCAGCTTGGGACATGCAACTAATGAAAAACTGTTTTTT. Protein product: CASSLGHATNEKLFF.

The chain joins TRBV30 to TRBJ2-7, with 12 bases aligning to TRBD2. With V trimmed by 5 bases and J by 2 bases, 4 bases remained unmatched. Germline lookup yields CDR1 GTSNPN and CDR2 SVGIG (reference sequence). The CDR3 is made up of 14 amino acids. In DNA, the CDR3 is TGTGCCTGGGGACTAGCGGGACGTACCTACGAGCAGTACTTC. It specifies CAWGLAGRTYEQYF.

This chain links TRBV25-1 with TRBJ2-7; 12 bases map to TRBD2. Germline-derived CDR1 and CDR2 are MGHDK and SYGVNS. The CDR3 loop spans 15 amino acids. V gave up 6 bases and J gave up 4 bases; unmatched junction bases: 7. The CDR3 DNA follows: TGTGCCAGCAGCCAAGGACTAGCGGGAAGGTACGAGCAGTACTTC. This translates into CASSQGLAGRYEQYF.

This chain uses TRBV5-4 with TRBJ1-6; D possibly corresponds to TRBD1 (6 bases). The V end was cut by 1 base, the J end by 13 bases, with 12 bases between. The CDR3 is made up of 13 amino acids. Germline lookup yields CDR1 SGHNT and CDR2 YYREEE (reference sequence). The CDR3 DNA reads TGTGCCAGCAGCTTGCAAATTCAGGGGCCCCTCCACTTT. This encodes CASSLQIQGPLHF.

This chain joins TRBV18 and TRBJ1-1; D is possibly TRBD1 (6 bases). The CDR3 sequence is 14 residues long. V lost 1 base, J lost 4 bases, and 10 bases lay in between. Germline assignment: CDR1 KGHSH and CDR2 LQKENI. CDR3 bases: TGTGCCAGCTCACCACAGGGGGAAGGCACTGAAGCTTTCTTT. This codes for CASSPQGEGTEAFF.

This clone occurred once. The J gene is TRBJ2-7, the V gene TRBV3-1 (or the pseudogene TRBV3-2), with 9 bases aligning to TRBD1. Germline V CDR1 and CDR2: LGHDT, YNNKEL (reference sequence). The CDR3 sequence is 16 residues long. V gave up 2 bases and J gave up 6 bases; unmatched junction bases: 11. The CDR3 sequence: CASSQPTGTGIGEQYF. CDR3 coding DNA: TGTGCCAGCAGCCAACCGACCGGGACAGGGATCGGCGAGCAGTACTTC.